A single sample gave rise to the 14 T cell receptor beta chains below, sequenced in a study of cytomegalovirus exposure and HLA in healthy donors. The study ran its PCR with 60 Vbeta and 13 Jbeta primers. Clones were read by immunoSEQ multiplex PCR, and TCRdb kept only the in-frame ones, dropping some. The repertoire includes some 120,000 clones, 55% to 65% of them detected once, and about 2% sits in the top ten. Specimen: PBMCs. These receptors all come from a woman in her twenties or thirties in good health and CMV-seronegative.

The chain has TRBV5-1 and TRBJ2-2, with 8 bases lining up with TRBD1. V lost 6 bases to trimming and J lost 2 bases; unmatched junction nucleotides: 6. This CDR3 has 15 amino acids. Germline values: CDR1 SGHRS, CDR2 YFSETQ. CDR3 in amino acids: CASTRTGLNTGELFF. Here the CDR3 DNA reads TGCGCCAGCACCCGGACAGGGCTAAACACCGGGGAGCTGTTTTTT. Variable domain in full (rest from reference TRBV5-1 and TRBJ2-2): KAGVTQTPRYLIKTRGQQVTLSCSPISGHRSVSWYQQTPGQGLQFLFEYFSETQRNKGNFPGRFSGRQFSNSRSEMNVSTLELGDSALYLCASTRTGLNTGELFFGEGSRLTVL.

This chain links TRBV9 with TRBJ2-2; 8 nucleotides line up with TRBD1. The CDR3 has 15 residues. CDR1 is SGDLS, CDR2 YYNGEE, per germline. J was trimmed by 2 bases and V by 3 bases; bases with no gene match: 3. The CDR3 region is CASSATGGNTGELFF. The CDR3 DNA follows: TGTGCCAGCAGCGCAACAGGGGGAAACACCGGGGAGCTGTTTTTT. Looking up the rest from reference TRBV9 and TRBJ2-2 gives the full variable domain: DSGVTQTPKHLITATGQRVTLRCSPRSGDLSVYWYQQSLDQGLQFLIQYYNGEERAKGNILERFSAQQFPDLHSELNLSSLELGDSALYFCASSATGGNTGELFFGEGSRLTVL.

This clone appeared a single time. V and J are TRBV5-1 and TRBJ1-4, with D maybe TRBD1 (5 bases). The CDR3 totals 15 residues. Germline CDR1 and CDR2: SGHRS and YFSETQ. Trimming removed 4 bases from V and 7 bases from J, with 17 bases in between. CDR3 amino acids: CASSLGTNSGEKLFF. For the CDR3, the DNA is TGCGCCAGCAGCCTCGGGACTAATAGTGGTGAAAAACTGTTTTTT.

Concerning this clone itself: One end of the junction is discordant with germline, which a read error may explain. The chain uses TRBV7-7 and TRBJ2-1; maybe TRBD1 (5 bases). Germline V gene lookup returns CDR1 SSHAT and CDR2 FNYEAQ (reference sequence). The CDR3 loop spans 13 amino acids. The CDR3 DNA is TGTGCTAGCAGCTTAGACAGTTACAATGAGCAGTTCTTC. Its translation is CASSLDSYNEQFF.

The rearrangement uses TRBV6-5 and TRBJ1-2; TRBD1 agrees at 7 bases. Per germline, CDR1 MNHEY and CDR2 SVGAGI. The CDR3 covers 14 residues. V trimming: 0 bases; J trimming: 6 bases; junction bases outside the gene matches: 4. This chain's CDR3 is CASSYSNRGDGYTF. The CDR3 nucleotides are TGTGCCAGCAGTTACTCGAACAGGGGCGATGGCTACACCTTC.

This clone has just a few counts. Other DNA sequences in this specimen translate into the identical CDR3. The rearrangement joins TRBV2 to TRBJ2-7; D not resolved. The CDR3 runs to 14 residues. Germline-derived CDR1 and CDR2 are SNHLY and FYNNEI. Deletions cut 1 base from V and 0 bases from J, with 7 bases between. The CDR3 region is CASSEGQASYEQYF. DNA for the CDR3: TGTGCCAGCAGTGAAGGGCAGGCCTCCTACGAGCAGTACTTC.

The chain links TRBV4-1 to TRBJ1-1; the D is unclear. Looked up from germline, CDR1 is MGHRA and CDR2 is YSYEKL. CDR3 length equals 15 residues. V dropped 0 bases and J dropped 4 bases, with 12 bases sitting between them. The chain's CDR3 is CASSQERVGSTEAFF. In nucleotides, the CDR3 is TGCGCCAGCAGCCAAGAGAGGGTAGGGAGCACTGAAGCTTTCTTT.

The V gene is TRBV7-6, the J gene TRBJ2-3; 12 bases agree with TRBD2. After removal of 1 base from V and 3 bases from J, the junction contained 8 bases not matched to a gene. The CDR3 spans 18 residues. Germline V gene lookup returns CDR1 SGHVS and CDR2 FNYEAQ. CDR3 in DNA: TGTGCCAGCAGCTTAGAGGTACTAGCGGGAGGTAATACAGATACGCAGTATTTT. Translating it yields CASSLEVLAGGNTDTQYF.

This clone was counted a few times. The chain uses TRBV5-1 and TRBJ2-1, with 13 bases aligning to TRBD2. V was clipped by 0 bases and J by 7 bases; unmatched bases: 1. Germline V gene sequence: CDR1 SGHRS, CDR2 YFSETQ. The CDR3 sequence is 15 residues long. CDR3 protein: CASSLALAGGNEQFF. The CDR3 DNA is TGCGCCAGCAGCTTGGCACTAGCGGGAGGGAATGAGCAGTTCTTC.

This clone was recorded a few times. V is TRBV29-1 and J is TRBJ2-5; 7 positions match TRBD2. The DNA end favors TRBJ2-7, so the J call may be wrong. The germline gives CDR1 SQVTM, CDR2 ANQGSEA. The CDR3 is 12 amino acids. CDR3: CSVEGLYYEQYF. In DNA, the CDR3 is TGCAGCGTGGAGGGACTATACTACGAGCAGTACTTC.

This rearrangement joins TRBV28 to TRBJ2-5; maybe TRBD2 (5 bases). The germline CDR1 and CDR2 sequences are MDHEN and SYDVKM. CDR3 length: 13 residues. The V end lost 7 bases, the J end lost 5 bases, and 14 bases lay between the germline ends. CDR3 region: CASTSGREETQYF. The CDR3 DNA sequence: TGTGCCAGCACCTCGGGAAGGGAGGAGACCCAGTACTTC.

This clone has a single count. The chain links TRBV5-1 to TRBJ1-4, with a possible D match to TRBD1 (6 bases). The CDR3 spans 14 residues. Trimming cost V 4 bases and J 0 bases, with 7 bases left between them. Per germline, CDR1 SGHRS and CDR2 YFSETQ. The CDR3 nucleotides read TGCGCCAGCAGCGAGGGGGCAACTAATGAAAAACTGTTTTTT. Protein sequence: CASSEGATNEKLFF.

The chain employs TRBV13 and TRBJ1-3; no definite D call. The CDR3 length is 17 residues. Trimming cost V 3 bases and J 0 bases, with 15 bases left between them. Germline loops: CDR1 PRHDT, CDR2 FYEKMQ (reference sequence). The CDR3 spells CASSLDRRRLSGNTIYF. The CDR3 bases are TGTGCCAGCAGCTTGGATAGGCGGCGTCTCTCTGGAAACACCATATATTTT.

The chain recombines TRBV4-1 with TRBJ1-1; tentative D call: TRBD1 (6 bases). Germline assignment: CDR1 MGHRA and CDR2 YSYEKL. CDR3 size: 15 residues. Trimming left V 4 bases short and J 2 bases short, with 14 bases between. The CDR3 nucleotides read TGCGCCAGCAGCCCATCTAGACAGGAAAACACTGAAGCTTTCTTT. Translation gives CASSPSRQENTEAFF.